Each of the 24 T cell receptor beta chains below was sequenced from the same sample in a study of breast tumors, draining lymph nodes, adjacent tissues. Samples came from axillary lymph nodes draining the breast cancer. Using its own MiXCR run on the multiplex PCR reads, TCRdb lists one record per CDR3 protein. Here the sample spans approximately 90,000 distinct CDR3 sequences, 25% to 35% being singletons. Sequenced input: axillary lymph node tissue. The receptors were gathered from a female donor with breast cancer. Some clones in this sample may be carry-over from other donors' samples.

Remarks on this clonotype: No conserved phenylalanine or tryptophan is present at the end of the CDR3, so a read error is the likely explanation. The limits of the CDR3 on the DNA are not certain, so only TCRdb's listed CDR3 is given. The chain recombines TRBV7-9 with TRBJ2-7. The germline gives CDR1 SEHNR, CDR2 FQNEAQ (reference sequence). With termini counted, the CDR3 has 8 amino acids. CDR3 amino acids: CASSLGWG.

Comments on this clonotype: It is likely a read error, because the conserved phenylalanine at the end of the CDR3 is missing. V gene TRBV7-8 combines with J gene TRBJ2-5, with a tentative D call TRBD1 (6 bases). V lost 2 bases and J 2 bases, leaving 9 bases between the germline ends. This CDR3 is built from 14 residues. The germline gives CDR1 SGHVS, CDR2 FQNEAQ. CDR3 bases: TGTGCCAGCAGCTTATACAGGGATCAAGAGACCCAGTACCTC. It yields the protein CASSLYRDQETQYL.

As concerns this clonotype: This may arise from a read error, as a much more abundant clone is one base away. The chain links TRBV5-6 to TRBJ1-2, with no clear D. Germline lookup yields CDR1 SGHDT and CDR2 YYEEEE. V lost 4 bases and J lost 4, with 11 bases in between. The CDR3 contains 13 residues. CDR3 residues: CASSPDGPYGYTF. CDR3 DNA sequence: TGTGCCAGCAGCCCGGACGGGCCCTATGGCTACACCTTC.

Ten or more counts support this clonotype. V usage is TRBV7-2 and J usage is TRBJ2-3; TRBD1 is a possible D gene (6 bases). In germline, CDR1 is SGHTA, CDR2 FQGNSA. V lost 9 bases and J lost 3, with 7 bases in between. The CDR3 has 11 residues. CDR3 sequence: CASQGTDTQYF. The CDR3 bases are TGTGCCAGTCAGGGGACAGATACGCAGTATTTT.

By share of the sample, this clonotype is medium-sized. CDR3 DNA sequence: TGTGCCAGCAGTGAACGAGAGGCCCCTTTCCACTTT. Translated: CASSEREAPFHF. The genes are TRBV2 and TRBJ1-6; no reliable D call. The germline gives CDR1 SNHLY, CDR2 FYNNEI. The CDR3 loop spans 12 amino acids. V lost 2 bases, J lost 17 bases, and 13 bases lay in between.

At least ten counts were recorded for this clonotype. The chain couples TRBV12-5 to TRBJ2-1, with D tentatively TRBD2 (7 bases). The CDR3 sequence is 14 residues long. Trimming took off 4 bases at V and 9 bases at J, with 16 bases between the two ends. Germline CDR1 LGHNT, CDR2 FRNRAP. The CDR3: CASGWGGGVGEQFF. The CDR3, as DNA: TGTGCTAGTGGTTGGGGAGGGGGGGTCGGTGAGCAGTTCTTC.

This clonotype was observed many times. The V call is TRBV2, the J call TRBJ1-5, with D perhaps matching TRBD1 (6 bases). The CDR3 consists of 13 residues. Germline CDR1 and CDR2: SNHLY and FYNNEI. V was pared by 6 bases and J by 4 bases, with 10 bases between. CDR3 loop: CASREQGNQPQHF. CDR3 in DNA: TGTGCCAGCAGGGAACAGGGAAATCAGCCCCAGCATTTT.

In the case of this clonotype: This could be a read error, since a much larger clone is one nucleotide away. The chain has TRBV6-2 or TRBV6-3 and TRBJ1-4; no reliable D call. CDR1 MNHEY and CDR2 SVGEGT come from the germline V gene. This CDR3 contains 12 residues. V shed 5 bases and J shed 8 bases, with 9 bases lying between them. The CDR3 DNA reads as TGTGCCAGCAGTCACAACGTGGAAAAACTGTTTTTT. Its translation: CASSHNVEKLFF.

In its sample, this clonotype was seen many times. At one end the junction does not follow the germline gene, possibly because of a read error. The chain links TRBV15 to TRBJ2-7; D unclear. Germline lookup yields CDR1 LNHNV and CDR2 YYDKDF (reference sequence). The CDR3 covers 14 residues. CDR3 DNA sequence: TGTGCCACCAGCAGAGATAAGGGTAACTACGAGCGGTACTTC. Protein product: CATSRDKGNYERYF.

A note on this clonotype: Since a much larger clone is just one base distant, this may be a read error. The chain carries TRBV6-1 and TRBJ2-2, with D perhaps TRBD1 (5 bases). The CDR3 covers 12 residues. Trimming left V 11 bases short and J 6 bases short, with 13 bases between. Germline V gene data show CDR1 as MNHNS and CDR2 as SASEGT. As DNA, the CDR3 is TGTGCCGGCTATCCAGGGCCCGGGGAGCTGTTTTTT. Translation gives CAGYPGPGELFF.

This clonotype occurred many times. V usage is TRBV20-1 and J usage is TRBJ2-3; 14 bases are a match to TRBD2. The V gene's germline CDR1 is DFQATT and CDR2 SNEGSKA (reference sequence). The CDR3 loop spans 15 amino acids. The V gene end was trimmed by 4 bases and the J gene end by 8 bases; junction bases not matched to a gene: 8. This CDR3 is CSATPTSGGESTQYF. The DNA for the CDR3 is TGCAGTGCTACTCCGACTAGCGGGGGGGAAAGTACGCAGTATTTT.

This clonotype was recorded many times. The chain recombines TRBV5-1 with TRBJ2-1; TRBD2 matches 14 bases. Trimming at V came to 4 bases and at J to 7 bases, leaving 4 bases not matched to a gene. Germline CDR1 is SGHRS and CDR2 is YFSETQ. The length of the CDR3 is 15 residues. The CDR3 sequence is CASSPGLAGANEQFF. CDR3 bases: TGCGCCAGCAGCCCGGGACTAGCGGGAGCGAATGAGCAGTTCTTC.

In its sample, this clonotype was seen many times. J is TRBJ1-6 and V is TRBV6-1; D gene unclear. The CDR3 has 13 residues. CDR1 and CDR2 (germline): MNHNS, SASEGT. Trimming removed 1 base from V and 7 bases from J, with 5 bases in between. The CDR3 protein is CASSEGANSPLHF. The CDR3 DNA reads TGTGCCAGCAGTGAAGGGGCCAATTCACCCCTCCACTTT.

This clonotype was observed many times. The chain is built from TRBV19 and TRBJ2-7; 7 nucleotides line up with TRBD1. CDR1 and CDR2 from the germline V gene are LNHDA and SQIVND (reference sequence). The length of the CDR3 is 14 residues. With V trimmed by 3 bases and J by 3 bases, 5 bases remained unmatched. CDR3 protein: CASSIRQGGYEQYF. CDR3 bases: TGTGCCAGTAGTATCCGACAGGGCGGCTACGAGCAGTACTTC. Drawing the rest from reference TRBV19 and TRBJ2-7, the complete variable domain is DGGITQSPKYLFRKEGQNVTLSCEQNLNHDAMYWYRQDPGQGLRLIYYSQIVNDFQKGDIAEGYSVSREKKESFPLTVTSAQKNPTAFYLCASSIRQGGYEQYFGPGTRLTVT.

The chain recombines TRBV7-9 with TRBJ2-7; no firm D call. In germline, CDR1 is SEHNR, CDR2 FQNEAQ (reference sequence). This CDR3 contains 11 residues. V lost 5 bases and J 7 bases, leaving 9 bases between the germline ends. DNA of the CDR3: TGTGCCAGCAGCCCCGGGCAGGAGCAGTACTTC. It specifies CASSPGQEQYF.

By proportion, this clonotype is medium-sized (0.01 to 0.1%). This chain joins TRBV7-9 and TRBJ2-3; TRBD1 agrees at 10 bases. The CDR3 extends over 17 amino acids. The junction had 8 bases not matched to a gene; V was cut back by 5 bases and J by 0 bases. From germline, CDR1 is SEHNR and CDR2 FQNEAQ (reference sequence). CDR3 region: CASSGPGTGVSTDTQYF. CDR3 sequence (DNA): TGTGCCAGCAGCGGGCCCGGGACAGGGGTGAGCACAGATACGCAGTATTTT.

This clonotype was observed at least ten times. V usage is TRBV14 and J usage is TRBJ1-4; maybe TRBD1 (5 bases). V was pared by 6 bases and J by 4 bases, with 12 bases between. CDR3 length equals 14 residues. From germline, CDR1 is SGHDN and CDR2 FVKESK. CDR3: CASRLTGGNEKLFF. The CDR3 bases are TGTGCCAGCAGATTAACCGGGGGTAATGAAAAACTGTTTTTT.

This clonotype was detected ten times or more. With a much larger clone just one base away, this may be a read error. DNA of the CDR3: TGCAGTGCTACGGATAGCTCTGGGGCCACCGTCCTGACTTTC. Translation: CSATDSSGATVLTF. The chain couples TRBV20-1 to TRBJ2-6; TRBD1 is a possible D gene (5 bases). Per germline, CDR1 DFQATT and CDR2 SNEGSKA (reference sequence). The CDR3 sequence is 14 residues long.

As concerns this clonotype: A much bigger clone sits one base away, suggesting this may be a read error. This sequence joins TRBV28 and TRBJ1-2; a possible D gene is TRBD1 (6 bases). Germline lookup yields CDR1 MDHEN and CDR2 SYDVKM. The V and J ends lost 6 bases and 2 bases respectively, with 13 bases between them. The CDR3 spans 14 residues. The DNA of the CDR3 is TGTGCCAGCAGCCGACAGGACCCCAACTATGGCTACACCTTC. Its translation: CASSRQDPNYGYTF.

This clonotype has a count of ten or more. The chain couples TRBV20-1 to TRBJ1-2; D gene uncertain. V lost 6 bases, J lost 0 bases, and 20 bases lay in between. The CDR3 is made up of 16 amino acids. From germline, CDR1 is DFQATT and CDR2 SNEGSKA (reference sequence). CDR3 in amino acids: CSADVIRAGPNYGYTF. DNA of the CDR3: TGCAGTGCCGACGTTATAAGAGCGGGCCCTAACTATGGCTACACCTTC.

This clonotype was seen repeatedly, ten times or more. The chain combines TRBV20-1 with TRBJ1-5; 8 bases map to TRBD1. The CDR3 loop spans 14 amino acids. Per germline, CDR1 DFQATT and CDR2 SNEGSKA (reference sequence). The ends lost 3 bases at V and 3 bases at J; junction bases unmatched: 4. Here the CDR3 DNA reads TGCAGTGCTAGGATGACAGGGGCCAATCAGCCCCAGCATTTT. It encodes CSARMTGANQPQHF.

This clonotype was counted many times. It may be a read error: a sequence one base away is much more abundant. The rearrangement joins TRBV11-2 to TRBJ2-7; D gene unclear. The germline V gene encodes CDR1 SGHAT and CDR2 FQNNGV. The CDR3 contains 13 residues. DNA for the CDR3: TGTGCCAGCAATGCGAAACTATCCTCCGAGCAGTACTTC. Residues: CASNAKLSSEQYF.

There are many counts of this clonotype. This chain uses TRBV4-3 with TRBJ1-4; the D gene is possibly TRBD1 (5 bases). Germline assignment: CDR1 LGHNA and CDR2 YSLEER. The V and J ends lost 0 bases and 4 bases respectively, with 9 bases between them. CDR3 length: 15 amino acids. As DNA, the CDR3 is TGCGCCAGCAGCCAAGATCGGGGGATTAATGAAAAACTGTTTTTT. The encoded protein is CASSQDRGINEKLFF.

This clonotype came up many times. The V and J genes are TRBV18 and TRBJ2-6, with TRBD1 as a possible D gene (5 bases). Trimming shortened V by 0 bases and J by 4 bases, and 16 bases separated the two germline ends. The V gene's germline CDR1 is KGHSH and CDR2 LQKENI. The CDR3 sequence is 18 residues long. The chain's CDR3 is CASSPPTGSQVGANVLTF. The CDR3 DNA sequence: TGTGCCAGCTCACCACCAACAGGTTCCCAGGTCGGGGCCAACGTCCTGACTTTC.